The text below deals with one T cell receptor (beta chain). As yet, its antigen is unknown. As to treatment: oral pan-JAK inhibitor, 5-10 mg twice daily. Separation by sorting yielded CD4+ and CD8+ T cells from PBMCs. The data derive from a study of CD8+ T cells in alopecia areata. Study-level results: Scalp repertoires also include resident alphabeta T cells from normal skin.

It was cDNA, reverse transcribed from extracted RNA, that served as the sequencing template. The method was immunoSEQ multiplex PCR; TCRdb's version includes in-frame clones alone and lacks a portion of them. The sample carries a few hundred thousand clones, 60% recorded once. The source material was CD4+ T cells sorted from blood, sampled at week 52, from a patient treated with tofacitinib. This receptor was obtained from a human donor with alopecia areata.

The CDR3 DNA sequence: TGCAGCGTGATCCCAGGACTAGCGGGGGTAGATGAGCAGTTCTTC. As protein: CSVIPGLAGVDEQFF. The V gene is TRBV29-1, the J gene TRBJ2-1; 13 bases map to TRBD2. The germline V gene encodes CDR1 SQVTM and CDR2 ANQGSEA. The CDR3 contains 15 residues. With 6 bases clipped from V and 8 bases from J, the junction kept 10 bases outside the gene matches.